This T cell receptor beta chain was captured in a study of shared clonotypes between healthy human individuals. Study-level background: Per donor, CD8 memory used one plate, CD8 naive used two, CD4 memory used three and CD4 naive used three. Study-wide findings and caveats: Owing to a small donor count, the genetic and exposure-history diversity represented was limited. Among non-shared clonotypes, generation probabilities were lower than among those shared by all four donors. Sampling covered blood only; tissue repertoires likely differ.

The repertoire was sequenced with immunoSEQ multiplex PCR; TCRdb's copy has only in-frame clones and lacks some. The sample carries 1 million to 1.2 million clones, roughly 77% recorded once. Note on this clone: What it recognizes is unknown.

Germline trimming cut 7 bases from V and 7 bases from J; bases unmatched to any gene: 13. The CDR3 runs to 16 residues. Germline values: CDR1 SNHLY, CDR2 FYNNEI. This chain links TRBV2 with TRBJ2-7, with TRBD2 matching over 13 bases. The source of this sequence is a young man in good health. Some clones in this sample may be carry-over from other donors' samples. Sequencing input: memory CD4+ T cells from PBMCs. Documented subset: CD45RA-negative fraction. CDR3 nucleotides: TGTGCCAGCAATCGGGGAACTAGCGGGAGGGCCGGGGAGCAGTACTTC. Residues: CASNRGTSGRAGEQYF.